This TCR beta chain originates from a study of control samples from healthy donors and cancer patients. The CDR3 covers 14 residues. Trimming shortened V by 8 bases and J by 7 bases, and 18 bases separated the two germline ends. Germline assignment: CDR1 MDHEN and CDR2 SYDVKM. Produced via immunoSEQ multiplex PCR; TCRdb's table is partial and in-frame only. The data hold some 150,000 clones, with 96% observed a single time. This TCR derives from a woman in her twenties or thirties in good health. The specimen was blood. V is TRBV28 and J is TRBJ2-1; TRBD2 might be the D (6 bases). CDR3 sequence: CASGEASAPNEQFF. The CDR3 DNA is TGTGCCAGCGGTGAGGCTAGCGCCCCGAATGAGCAGTTCTTC.